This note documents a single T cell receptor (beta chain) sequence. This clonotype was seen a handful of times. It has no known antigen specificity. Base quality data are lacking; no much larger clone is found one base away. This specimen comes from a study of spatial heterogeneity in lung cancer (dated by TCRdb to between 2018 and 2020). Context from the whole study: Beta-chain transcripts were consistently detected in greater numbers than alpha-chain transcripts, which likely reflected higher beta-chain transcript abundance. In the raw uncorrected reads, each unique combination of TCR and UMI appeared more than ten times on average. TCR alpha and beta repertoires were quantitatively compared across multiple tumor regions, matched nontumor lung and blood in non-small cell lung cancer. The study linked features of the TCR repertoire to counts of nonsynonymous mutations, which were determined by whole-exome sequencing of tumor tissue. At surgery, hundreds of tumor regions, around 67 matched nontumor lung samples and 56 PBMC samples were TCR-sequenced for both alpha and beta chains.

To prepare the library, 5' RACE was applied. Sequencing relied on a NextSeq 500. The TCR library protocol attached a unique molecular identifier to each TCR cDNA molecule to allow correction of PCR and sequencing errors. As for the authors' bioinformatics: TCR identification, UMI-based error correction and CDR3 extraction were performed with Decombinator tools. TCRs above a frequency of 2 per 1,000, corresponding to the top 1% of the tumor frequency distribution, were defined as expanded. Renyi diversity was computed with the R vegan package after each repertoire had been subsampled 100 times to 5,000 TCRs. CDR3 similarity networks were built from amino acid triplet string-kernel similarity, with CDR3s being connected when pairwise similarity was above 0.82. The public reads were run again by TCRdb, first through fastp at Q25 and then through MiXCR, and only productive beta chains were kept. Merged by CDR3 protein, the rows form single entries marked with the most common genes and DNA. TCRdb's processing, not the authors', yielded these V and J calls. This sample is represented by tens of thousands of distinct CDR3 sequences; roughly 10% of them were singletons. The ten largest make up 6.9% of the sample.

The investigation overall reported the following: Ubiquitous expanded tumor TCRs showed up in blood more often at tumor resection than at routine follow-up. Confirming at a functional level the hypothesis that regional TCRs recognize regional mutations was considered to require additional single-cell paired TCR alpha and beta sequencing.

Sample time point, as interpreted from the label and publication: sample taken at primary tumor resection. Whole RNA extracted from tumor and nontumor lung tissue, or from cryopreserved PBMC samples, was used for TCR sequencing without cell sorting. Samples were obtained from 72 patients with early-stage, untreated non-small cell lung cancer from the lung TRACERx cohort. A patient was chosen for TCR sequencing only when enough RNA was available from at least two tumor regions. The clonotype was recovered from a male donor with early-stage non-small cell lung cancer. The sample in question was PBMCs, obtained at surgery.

The CDR3 is CASSSSGGSTNTGELFF. The base sequence is TGCGCCAGCAGCTCTAGCGGGGGGTCCACGAACACCGGGGAGCTGTTTTTT. The sequence is built from TRBV5-1 and TRBJ2-2, with 11 bases aligning to TRBD2. The CDR1 and CDR2 encoded by the germline V gene are SGHRS and YFSETQ. Trimming takes 3 bases off V and 0 bases off J; junction bases not matched to a gene: 4. The CDR3 runs 17 residues from the cysteine to the phenylalanine. The only DNA kept is the CDR3, 51 bases in frame from the first base.